One and the same sample provided the 14 T cell receptor beta chains below, sequenced in a study of T cells after yellow fever vaccination (dated by TCRdb to the late 2010s). The sample's treatment or condition label is to be understood as: live attenuated yellow fever vaccine strain. The method was 5' RACE. Sequencing relied on an Illumina HiSeq 2500. TCRdb passed the public sequencing reads through fastp at Q25 and MiXCR, retaining productive beta sequences. Rows are combined by CDR3 protein, so each entry shows the most common genes and DNA. This sample has about 75,000 distinct CDR3 sequences in its table, and roughly 7% of those were observed once. Over 25% of the sample lies in the top ten. The material sequenced was CD8+ T cells sorted from PBMCs, taken 9 to 10 days after the first yellow fever vaccination. The receptors were gathered from a man younger than 35 who received the YFV17D yellow fever vaccine.

The table lists this clonotype with many counts. J is TRBJ2-7 and V is TRBV7-2; weak D call: TRBD1 (5 bases). Germline CDR1 reads SGHTA; CDR2 reads FQGNSA. The CDR3 has 15 amino acids. The germline V and J ends were trimmed by 1 base and 0 bases, with 10 bases remaining between them. The DNA for the CDR3 is TGTGCCAGCAGCTTAGGCTGGGGCCTCTCCTACGAGCAGTACTTC. Translated, it gives CASSLGWGLSYEQYF.

This clonotype was observed many times. The DNA of the CDR3 is TGTGCCACCAGCAGAGAGGAGCGGGTTAGCGGGGTCACAGATACGCAGTATTTT. It yields the protein CATSREERVSGVTDTQYF. This sequence joins TRBV15 and TRBJ2-3; 8 nucleotides align to TRBD2. Looked up from germline, CDR1 is LNHNV and CDR2 is YYDKDF (reference sequence). V shed 0 bases, J shed 2 bases, and the junction held 10 bases outside the gene matches. This CDR3 contains 18 residues.

This clonotype was counted a few times. The chain employs TRBV5-1 and TRBJ2-2, with 14 bases lining up with TRBD2. After removal of 4 bases from V and 7 bases from J, the junction contained 9 bases not matched to a gene. Germline V gene data show CDR1 as SGHRS and CDR2 as YFSETQ. This CDR3 has 17 residues. CDR3 region: CASSPTSGGAVFGELFF. For the CDR3, the DNA is TGCGCCAGCAGCCCGACTAGCGGGGGGGCTGTCTTCGGGGAGCTGTTTTTT.

This clonotype was seen more than once but under ten times. The chain has TRBV6-1 and TRBJ2-4; 7 positions agree with TRBD2. The germline V gene has CDR1 MNHNS and CDR2 SASEGT. CDR3 length equals 19 residues. J lost 0 bases, V lost 6 bases, and 17 bases had no gene match. The CDR3 loop reads CASRGRGRLDNIAKNIQYF. In DNA form, the CDR3 reads TGTGCCAGCAGGGGGAGGGGCCGACTAGATAATATAGCCAAAAACATTCAGTACTTC.

In its sample, this clonotype was seen many times. This chain uses TRBV6-4 with TRBJ2-1; D gene ambiguous. The CDR3 length is 12 residues. Trimming left V 2 bases short and J 7 bases short, with 6 bases between. Germline-derived CDR1 and CDR2 are MRHNA and SNTAGT. The DNA for the CDR3 is TGTGCCAGCAGTGACAGGGATAATGAGCAGTTCTTC. It specifies CASSDRDNEQFF.

Worth noting for this clonotype: Since a much larger clone is just one base distant, this may be a read error. The V and J genes are TRBV20-1 and TRBJ1-6; D is perhaps TRBD1 (5 bases). V lost 3 bases and J 9 bases, leaving 18 bases between the germline ends. Germline V CDR1 and CDR2: DFQATT, SNEGSKA (reference sequence). The CDR3 is 15 residues long. As DNA, the CDR3 is TGCAGTGCTAGTCCCCCGCAGGGTGATACTTCACCCCTCCACTTT. It codes for CSASPPQGDTSPLHF.

This chain connects TRBV9 to TRBJ2-7; tentative D call: TRBD2 (6 bases). V was clipped by 3 bases and J by 0 bases, with 10 bases between them. Germline loops: CDR1 SGDLS, CDR2 YYNGEE. The CDR3 covers 14 residues. The CDR3 loop is CASSAGGISYEQYF. CDR3 DNA sequence: TGTGCCAGCAGCGCCGGAGGGATCTCCTACGAGCAGTACTTC.

This clonotype was detected many times. CDR3 region: CASSFRGTGTNNEQFF. The CDR3 DNA is TGTGCCAGCAGTTTCCGGGGGACAGGGACGAACAATGAGCAGTTCTTC. This chain links TRBV7-9 with TRBJ2-1; 9 nucleotides agree with TRBD1. There are 16 residues in the CDR3. The trim removed 6 bases at V and 5 bases at J, leaving 11 bases unmatched. The germline V gene encodes CDR1 SEHNR and CDR2 FQNEAQ (reference sequence).

This clonotype came up a few times. The CDR3 is CASSQESSTLGINVELFF. The DNA of the CDR3 is TGCGCCAGCAGCCAAGAATCGTCGACACTGGGAATCAATGTGGAGCTGTTTTTT. The V call is TRBV4-1, the J call TRBJ2-2; D is uncertain. Between the trimmed V and J ends, which lost 0 bases and 10 bases, there was a span of 24 bases. Germline assignment: CDR1 MGHRA and CDR2 YSYEKL. The CDR3 contains 18 residues.

This clonotype has ten or more counts. The rearrangement links TRBV5-1 to TRBJ2-1; 10 bases agree with TRBD1. The V segment lost 9 bases and the J segment 8 bases; nucleotides outside the gene matches: 11. This CDR3 has 14 residues. Germline lookup yields CDR1 SGHRS and CDR2 YFSETQ. For the CDR3, the DNA is TGCGCCACCCGCCTGGACAGGGGGTTCGATGAGCAGTTCTTC. It specifies CATRLDRGFDEQFF.

The CDR3: CASTPPDRNYGYTF. CDR3 nucleotide sequence: TGTGCCAGCACCCCACCGGACAGGAACTATGGCTACACCTTC. V and J are TRBV12-3 or TRBV12-4 and TRBJ1-2; 7 bases align to TRBD1. The CDR3 is 14 residues long. After removal of 7 bases from V and 2 bases from J, the junction contained 7 bases not matched to a gene.

This clonotype was observed a few times. The rearrangement uses TRBV7-2 and TRBJ2-2; 12 nucleotides agree with TRBD1. V lost 3 bases and J lost 7; bases outside the gene matches: 3. The germline V gene has CDR1 SGHTA and CDR2 FQGNSA. This CDR3 contains 15 residues. The CDR3 sequence: CASSLGQGAGGELFF. The DNA for the CDR3 is TGTGCCAGCAGCTTGGGACAGGGGGCGGGCGGGGAGCTGTTTTTT.

This clonotype has a count of ten or more. The CDR3 sequence: CASSLGLAVYNEQFF. CDR3 coding DNA: TGCGCCAGCAGCTTGGGGCTAGCGGTTTACAATGAGCAGTTCTTC. The V call is TRBV5-1, the J call TRBJ2-1; 7 nucleotides match TRBD2. Germline V lookup: CDR1 SGHRS, CDR2 YFSETQ. The CDR3 runs to 15 residues. The ends lost 0 bases at V and 4 bases at J; junction bases unmatched: 4.

The rearrangement links TRBV6-5 to TRBJ2-3; D remains unclear. Trimming shortened V by 0 bases and J by 5 bases, and 9 bases separated the two germline ends. CDR3 length: 14 amino acids. CDR1 MNHEY and CDR2 SVGAGI come from the germline V gene. CDR3 in amino acids: CASSYSDNGDTQYF. The CDR3 nucleotides are TGTGCCAGCAGTTACTCTGACAATGGAGATACGCAGTATTTT.